The T cell receptor (beta chain) described here comes from a study of blood T cell repertoires in COVID-19. This clone has just one count. Measured with immunoSEQ multiplex PCR; TCRdb has only the in-frame clones, and not every one. The sample lists 70,000 to 90,000 clones, about 88% occurring once. The CDR3 length is 14 residues. Trimming took off 4 bases at V and 8 bases at J, with 17 bases between the two ends. CDR1 and CDR2 from the germline V gene are LNHDA and SQIVND (reference sequence). V usage is TRBV19 and J usage is TRBJ1-2; D perhaps matches TRBD1 (6 bases). Sample: peripheral blood. The receptor was derived from a man of 80 years or more with active or convalescent COVID-19. The CDR3 spells CASSTGQLRAGYTF. As DNA, the CDR3 is TGTGCCAGTAGTACCGGACAGCTCCGGGCCGGCTACACCTTC.